A selection of T cell receptor beta chains follows, all from one sample in a study of blood T cell repertoires in COVID-19. The table came from immunoSEQ multiplex PCR; TCRdb's copy has only in-frame clones and leaves some out. The table lists about 320,000 clones, 85% of them singletons, with more than 6% in the top ten. The specimen sequenced was peripheral blood. These receptors originate from a human donor in a cohort sampled during active COVID-19. Each CDR3 is given with its conserved first and last residue. Each record gives: clone size, D gene, J gene, V gene, CDR3 protein, CDR3 DNA. The D gene is left open where the match is weak. A clone size is listed for some rows: how often the clone was seen (once, few, many), or a class if it is expanded.

size: -
D: -
J: TRBJ1-2
V: TRBV27
CDR3: CASSFTAEEHGYTF
DNA: TGTGCCAGCAGTTTCACGGCGGAGGAGCATGGCTACACCTTC

size: -
D: -
J: TRBJ1-1
V: TRBV7-9
CDR3: CASSPDGVERRTEAFF
DNA: TGTGCCAGCAGCCCCGACGGGGTGGAACGAAGGACTGAAGCTTTCTTT

size: -
D: TRBD1
J: TRBJ1-4
V: TRBV5-6
CDR3: CASSESRDRINEKLFF
DNA: TGTGCCAGCAGCGAGTCCCGGGACAGGATCAATGAAAAACTGTTTTTT

size: -
D: TRBD1
J: TRBJ2-7
V: TRBV24-1
CDR3: CATSDSGTGRSYEQYF
DNA: TGTGCCACCAGTGATTCGGGGACAGGGAGATCCTACGAGCAGTACTTC

size: -
D: -
J: TRBJ1-1
V: TRBV18
CDR3: CASSPVQGRNTEAFF
DNA: TGTGCCAGCTCACCGGTACAGGGACGAAACACTGAAGCTTTCTTT

size: few
D: -
J: TRBJ2-7
V: TRBV6-9
CDR3: CASSYPETSGDEQYF
DNA: TGTGCCAGCAGTTATCCAGAAACGTCAGGGGACGAGCAGTACTTC

size: -
D: TRBD1
J: TRBJ1-5
V: TRBV4-2
CDR3: CASSPGTGDQPQHF
DNA: TGTGCCAGCAGCCCAGGGACAGGGGATCAGCCCCAGCATTTT

size: once
D: TRBD2
J: TRBJ2-3
V: TRBV7-2
CDR3: CASRSGGTDTQYF
DNA: TGTGCCAGCAGGAGCGGGGGCACTGATACGCAGTATTTT

size: few
D: -
J: TRBJ2-7
V: TRBV19
CDR3: CATRAGTPYEQYF
DNA: TGTGCCACCCGGGCAGGGACACCCTACGAGCAGTACTTC

size: -
D: TRBD1
J: TRBJ1-2
V: TRBV7-9
CDR3: CASSSGTGIIYGYTF
DNA: TGTGCCAGCAGCTCCGGGACAGGGATAATCTATGGCTACACCTTC

size: -
D: TRBD1
J: TRBJ1-4
V: TRBV7-3
CDR3: CATDRGRVSNEKLFF
DNA: TGTGCCACCGACAGGGGGCGAGTAAGTAATGAAAAACTGTTTTTT

size: -
D: -
J: TRBJ1-2
V: TRBV18
CDR3: CASSRLVTEDGYTF
DNA: TGTGCCAGCTCACGTCTCGTGACCGAGGATGGCTACACCTTC

size: -
D: -
J: TRBJ2-7
V: TRBV7-2
CDR3: CASSLTRYEQYF
DNA: TGTGCCAGCAGCTTAACAAGATACGAGCAGTACTTC

size: few
D: -
J: TRBJ2-7
V: TRBV7-9
CDR3: CASSPTLEQYF
DNA: TGTGCCAGCAGCCCTACCCTGGAGCAGTACTTC

size: -
D: -
J: TRBJ1-1
V: TRBV12-3/TRBV12-4
CDR3: CASMGGAFF
DNA: TGTGCCAGCATGGGGGGGGCTTTCTTT

size: once
D: -
J: TRBJ1-2
V: TRBV4-1
CDR3: CASSLGGGAPDGYTF
DNA: TGCGCCAGCAGCCTGGGAGGGGGGGCTCCCGACGGCTACACCTTC

size: -
D: -
J: TRBJ2-1
V: TRBV2
CDR3: CASMRQGGTYNEQFF
DNA: TGTGCCAGCATGAGGCAGGGTGGAACCTACAATGAGCAGTTCTTC